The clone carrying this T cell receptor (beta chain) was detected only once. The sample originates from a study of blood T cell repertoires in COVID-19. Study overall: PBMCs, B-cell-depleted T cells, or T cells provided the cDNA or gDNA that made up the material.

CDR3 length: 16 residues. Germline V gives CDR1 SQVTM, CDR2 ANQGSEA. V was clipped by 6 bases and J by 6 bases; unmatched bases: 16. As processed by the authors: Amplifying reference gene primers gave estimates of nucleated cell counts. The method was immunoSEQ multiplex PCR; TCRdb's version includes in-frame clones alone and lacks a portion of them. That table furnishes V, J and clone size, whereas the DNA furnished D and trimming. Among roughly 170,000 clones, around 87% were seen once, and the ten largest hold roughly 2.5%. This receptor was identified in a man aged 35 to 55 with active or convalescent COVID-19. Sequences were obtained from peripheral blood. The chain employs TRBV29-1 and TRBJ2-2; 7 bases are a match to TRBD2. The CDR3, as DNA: TGCAGCGTCCCGGGAATTGCGGGGGATCTCGCCGGGGAGCTGTTTTTT. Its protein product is CSVPGIAGDLAGELFF.